The 5 T cell receptor beta chains reported below all come from one sample, sequenced in a study of blood T cell repertoires in COVID-19. Assay: immunoSEQ multiplex PCR; the TCRdb copy retains only in-frame clones and omits some. The sample has approximately 100,000 clones, about 82% seen once. Specimen: peripheral blood. These receptors were taken from a human donor in a cohort sampled during active COVID-19.

The gene calls are TRBV9 and TRBJ2-5; perhaps TRBD1 as D (6 bases). CDR3 length equals 14 residues. CDR1 is SGDLS and CDR2 is YYNGEE in the germline V gene. V dropped 3 bases and J dropped 5 bases, with 14 bases sitting between them. CDR3 amino acids: CASSASGVTETQYF. In DNA, the CDR3 is TGTGCCAGCAGCGCCTCAGGGGTGACGGAGACCCAGTACTTC.

This chain links TRBV7-2 with TRBJ2-1; 8 positions agree with TRBD1. Germline-derived CDR1 and CDR2 are SGHTA and FQGNSA. V shed 4 bases and J 5 bases; nucleotides not matched to a gene: 1. CDR3 size: 13 residues. The CDR3 loop reads CASSWGQDNEQFF. The CDR3 DNA follows: TGTGCCAGCAGCTGGGGACAGGACAATGAGCAGTTCTTC.

This clone was observed once. The chain employs TRBV6-5 and TRBJ1-4; D is undetermined. Germline CDR1 reads MNHEY; CDR2 reads SVGAGI. Trimming took 2 bases from V and 7 from J, leaving 8 bases between them. The CDR3 extends over 13 amino acids. The CDR3 nucleotides read TGTGCCAGCAGTTACCCAGGCTCTGAAAAACTGTTTTTT. This sequence encodes CASSYPGSEKLFF.

V gene TRBV11-2 combines with J gene TRBJ2-7; tentative D call: TRBD2 (6 bases). V was pared by 10 bases and J by 5 bases, with 18 bases between. The CDR3 has 13 amino acids. Germline V gives CDR1 SGHAT, CDR2 FQNNGV. The CDR3 here is CATRWGDYDEQYF. The CDR3, as DNA: TGTGCCACACGGTGGGGGGATTATGACGAGCAGTACTTC.

This clone showed up just once. The chain combines TRBV4-1 with TRBJ1-2; 9 positions agree with TRBD1. The ends lost 3 bases at V and 4 bases at J; junction bases unmatched: 12. Germline assignment: CDR1 MGHRA and CDR2 YSYEKL. The CDR3 extends over 17 amino acids. Written as DNA, the CDR3 is TGCGCCAGCAGCCAGGATCGTTACAGGGGGCTGGCCTATGGCTACACCTTC. Its protein product is CASSQDRYRGLAYGYTF.